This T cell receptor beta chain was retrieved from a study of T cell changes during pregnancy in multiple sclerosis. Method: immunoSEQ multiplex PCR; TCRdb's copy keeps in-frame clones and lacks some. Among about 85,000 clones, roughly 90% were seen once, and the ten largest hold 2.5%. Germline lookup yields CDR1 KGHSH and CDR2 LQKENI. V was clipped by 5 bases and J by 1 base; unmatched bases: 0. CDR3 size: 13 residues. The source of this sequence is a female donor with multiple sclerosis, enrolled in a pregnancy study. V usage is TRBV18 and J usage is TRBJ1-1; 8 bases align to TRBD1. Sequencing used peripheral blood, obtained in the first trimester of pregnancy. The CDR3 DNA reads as TGTGCCAGCTCAGGACAGGGGAACACTGAAGCTTTCTTT. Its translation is CASSGQGNTEAFF.